This TCR beta chain originates from a study of blood T cell repertoires in COVID-19. At the level of the study: COVID-19 samples from acute and convalescent phases originated in the United States, Italy and Spain. T cells, B-cell-depleted T cells, or PBMCs supplied cDNA or gDNA.

The recovered donors of Cohort 3 showed two negative PCRs, clearance, or symptom resolution. CDR3 length: 15 amino acids. Germline-derived CDR1 and CDR2 are SGHNT and YYREEE (reference sequence). Trimming removed 5 bases from V and 0 bases from J; junction bases left unmatched: 6. Using immunoSEQ multiplex PCR, the repertoire was profiled, and TCRdb retains in-frame clones only, with some absent. The repertoire includes approximately 400,000 clones, 80% to 85% of them detected once, and less than 6% sits in the top ten. The chain is built from TRBV5-4 and TRBJ2-3, with 7 bases aligning to TRBD2. This sequence originates from a woman between 50 and 59 years old who had recovered from COVID-19. Material for sequencing was PBMCs or T cells enriched from blood (not recorded which). DNA of the CDR3: TGTGCCAGCAGGACCGGGACTACCAGCACAGATACGCAGTATTTT. Amino acid sequence: CASRTGTTSTDTQYF.